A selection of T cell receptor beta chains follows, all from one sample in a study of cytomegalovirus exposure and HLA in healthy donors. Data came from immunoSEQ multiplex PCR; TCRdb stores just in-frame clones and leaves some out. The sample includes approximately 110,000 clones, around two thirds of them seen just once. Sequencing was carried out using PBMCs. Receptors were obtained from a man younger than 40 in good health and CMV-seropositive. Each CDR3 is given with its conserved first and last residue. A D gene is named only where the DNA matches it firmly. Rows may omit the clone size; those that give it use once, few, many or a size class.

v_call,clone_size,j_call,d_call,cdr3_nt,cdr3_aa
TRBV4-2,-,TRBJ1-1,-,TGTGCCAGCAGCCAAGAAGTCGGGGGGAACACTGAAGCTTTCTTT,CASSQEVGGNTEAFF
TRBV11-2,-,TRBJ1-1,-,TGTGCCAGCAGCTTAGGCCAGCGGCTACAAGCTTTCTTT,CASSLGQRLQAFF
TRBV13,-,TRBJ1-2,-,TGTGCCAGCAGCACCGGGAGGTCTTATGGCTACACCTTC,CASSTGRSYGYTF
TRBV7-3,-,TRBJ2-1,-,TGTGCCAGCGCGTGGGTAGGGGGGGCCTACAATGAGCAGTTCTTC,CASAWVGGAYNEQFF
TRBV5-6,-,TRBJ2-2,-,TGTGCCAGCAGCTTGGGACACCCGAACACCGGGGAGCTGTTTTTT,CASSLGHPNTGELFF
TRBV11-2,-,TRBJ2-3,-,TGTGCCAGCAGCTTGTGGGGGGGGCCAGATACGCAGTATTTT,CASSLWGGPDTQYF
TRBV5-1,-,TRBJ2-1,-,TGCGCCAGCAGCTTGGGCTCCGGGGTGGTGAACAATGAGCAGTTCTTC,CASSLGSGVVNNEQFF
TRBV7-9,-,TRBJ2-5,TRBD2,TGTGCCAGCAGCTTTCTAGCGGAACAAGAGACCCAGTACTTC,CASSFLAEQETQYF
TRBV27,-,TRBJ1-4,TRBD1,TGTGCCAGCAGTTTATCACCCGGGACAGGGAGGGAAAAACTGTTTTTT,CASSLSPGTGREKLFF
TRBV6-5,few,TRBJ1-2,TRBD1,TGTGCCAGCAGCCGCGACAGGGGTAACTATGGCTACACCTTC,CASSRDRGNYGYTF
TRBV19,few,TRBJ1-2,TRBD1,TGTGCCAGTAACTCAGCCGGGACAGGGGGCCTCTATGGCTACACCTTC,CASNSAGTGGLYGYTF
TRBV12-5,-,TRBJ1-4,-,TGTGCTAGTGGTTCGTCAGAAGCAACTAATGAAAAACTGTTTTTT,CASGSSEATNEKLFF
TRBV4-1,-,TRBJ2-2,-,TGCGCCAGCGGGACCGGGGGTACCGGGGAGCTGTTTTTT,CASGTGGTGELFF
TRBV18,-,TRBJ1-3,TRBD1,TGTGCCAGCTCACGAGGGACAGACTCTGGAAACACCATATATTTT,CASSRGTDSGNTIYF
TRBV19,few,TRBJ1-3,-,TGTGCCAGTAGTGTCAACAGCTTCTCTGGAAACACCATATATTTT,CASSVNSFSGNTIYF
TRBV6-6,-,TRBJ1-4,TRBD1,TGTGCCAGCAGATGGCAGGGGGCAGATAGGGATGAAAAACTGTTTTTT,CASRWQGADRDEKLFF
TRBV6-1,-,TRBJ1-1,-,TGTGCCAGCAGTGAGGGCTATTCAACTGAAGCTTTCTTT,CASSEGYSTEAFF
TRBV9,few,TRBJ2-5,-,TGTGCCAGCAGCGATGGAGCCCGAGAGACCCAGTACTTC,CASSDGARETQYF
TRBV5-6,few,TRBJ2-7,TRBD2,TGTGCCAGCAGCTTGGTGAGCGGGGGGAACTATTACGAGCAGTACTTC,CASSLVSGGNYYEQYF
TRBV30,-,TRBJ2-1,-,TGTGCCTGGAGTTTCGGTCTACCCTACAATGAGCAGTTCTTC,CAWSFGLPYNEQFF
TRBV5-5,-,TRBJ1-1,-,TGTGCCAGCAGCTTGTACCAGGGAGGCACTGAAGCTTTCTTT,CASSLYQGGTEAFF
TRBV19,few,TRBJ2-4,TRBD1,TGTGCCAGTAGTACAACAGGGGCCGTAGCCAAAAACATTCAGTACTTC,CASSTTGAVAKNIQYF
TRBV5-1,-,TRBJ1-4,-,TGCGCCAGCAGCTTGGCAGGGGACCCTAATGAAAAACTGTTTTTT,CASSLAGDPNEKLFF
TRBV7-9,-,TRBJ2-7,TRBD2,TGTGCCAGCAGAGGCAGACCTGTAGCGGGGGACTCCTACGAGCAGTACTTC,CASRGRPVAGDSYEQYF
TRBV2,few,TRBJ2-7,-,TGTGCGAGCAATGACGCCTACGAGCAGTACTTC,CASNDAYEQYF
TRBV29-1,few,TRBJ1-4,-,TGCAGCGTTGAAGGGGGCTCTGGAGAAAAACTGTTTTTT,CSVEGGSGEKLFF
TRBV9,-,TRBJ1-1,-,TGTGCCAGCAGCGTAGTATTTGGGGCCACTGAAGCTTTCTTT,CASSVVFGATEAFF
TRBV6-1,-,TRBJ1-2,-,TGTGCCAGCAGGTGGCCCGGGGTTTACTATGGCTACACCTTC,CASRWPGVYYGYTF
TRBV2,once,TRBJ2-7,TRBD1,TGTGCCTGGGGACAGGGACGTGGCGAGCAGTACTTC,CAWGQGRGEQYF
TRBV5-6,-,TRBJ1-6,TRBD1,TGTGCCAGCAGCCACGGGACAGACTATAATTCACCCCTCCACTTT,CASSHGTDYNSPLHF
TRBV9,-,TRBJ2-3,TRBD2,TGTGCCAGCAGCCCGGGACTAGCGTTAGATACGCAGTATTTT,CASSPGLALDTQYF
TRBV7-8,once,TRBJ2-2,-,TGTGCCAGCAGCGCGGGACGGACCGCGAACACCGGGGAGCTGTTTTTT,CASSAGRTANTGELFF
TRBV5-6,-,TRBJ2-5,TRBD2,TGTGCCAGCAACCAGGCAGCGGGGGAACGAGAGACCCAGTACTTC,CASNQAAGERETQYF
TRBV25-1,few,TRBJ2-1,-,TGTGCCAGCAGTGAACCCCTAAGGAGGTATGAGCAGTTCTTC,CASSEPLRRYEQFF
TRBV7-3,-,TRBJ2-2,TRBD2,TGTGCCAGCAGCTTCTCCGGGACTAGCGGGGGGGCAGAGACCGGGGAGCTGTTTTTT,CASSFSGTSGGAETGELFF
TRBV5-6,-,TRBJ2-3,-,TGTGCCAGCAGCCTACGGGATACGCAGTATTTT,CASSLRDTQYF